A single sample gave rise to the 24 T cell receptor beta chains below, sequenced in a study of cytomegalovirus exposure and HLA in healthy donors. In the PCR, 60 Vbeta and 13 Jbeta primers were used. Using immunoSEQ multiplex PCR, the repertoire was profiled, and TCRdb retains in-frame clones only, with some absent. In the table there are 95,000 to 150,000 clones, roughly four fifths of which are singletons. The specimen sequenced was PBMCs. The receptors here all came from a woman in her thirties or forties in good health and CMV-seropositive.

The chain uses TRBV18 and TRBJ1-5, with TRBD1 as a possible D gene (6 bases). Trimming shortened V by 2 bases and J by 7 bases, and 15 bases separated the two germline ends. Germline V gene lookup returns CDR1 KGHSH and CDR2 LQKENI. This CDR3 has 15 residues. This chain's CDR3 is CASSPSGGKLQPQHF. The DNA for the CDR3 is TGTGCCAGCTCACCATCGGGGGGCAAGTTACAGCCCCAGCATTTT.

CDR3 sequence reads: CASSIATLSSGNTIYF. CDR3 coding DNA: TGTGCCAGTAGTATAGCGACACTGAGCTCTGGAAACACCATATATTTT. This chain joins TRBV19 and TRBJ1-3, with no clear D. Germline CDR1 is LNHDA and CDR2 is SQIVND (reference sequence). The CDR3 runs 16 residues. Trimming left V 1 base short and J 0 bases short, with 10 bases between.

About this clone itself: The sample contains more than one DNA sequence encoding this CDR3. The rearrangement uses TRBV5-1 and TRBJ2-7; 8 bases align to TRBD2. The V gene end was trimmed by 4 bases and the J gene end by 4 bases; junction bases not matched to a gene: 1. CDR3 length equals 12 residues. CDR1 is SGHRS and CDR2 is YFSETQ in the germline V gene. The DNA of the CDR3 is TGCGCCAGCAGCCCGGGGGGGTACGAGCAGTACTTC. Translated: CASSPGGYEQYF. The full variable domain, with the rest looked up from reference TRBV5-1 and TRBJ2-7, is KAGVTQTPRYLIKTRGQQVTLSCSPISGHRSVSWYQQTPGQGLQFLFEYFSETQRNKGNFPGRFSGRQFSNSRSEMNVSTLELGDSALYLCASSPGGYEQYFGPGTRLTVT.

This clone appeared a few times. The chain has TRBV7-8 and TRBJ2-1; 8 bases map to TRBD2. The CDR3 consists of 16 residues. V shed 8 bases and J 7 bases; nucleotides not matched to a gene: 16. Germline CDR1 and CDR2: SGHVS and FQNEAQ. Here the CDR3 reads CASEGTGLDLGNEQFF. In DNA form, the CDR3 reads TGTGCCAGCGAGGGGACGGGACTAGATCTCGGTAATGAGCAGTTCTTC.

V usage is TRBV6-5 and J usage is TRBJ2-3, with 9 positions matching TRBD2. Germline V gene sequence: CDR1 MNHEY, CDR2 SVGAGI. The CDR3 spans 16 residues. J was trimmed by 9 bases and V by 3 bases; bases with no gene match: 13. Written as DNA, the CDR3 is TGTGCCAGCAGTTATGATCTAGCGGGATGGGTATGGACGCAGTATTTT. This codes for CASSYDLAGWVWTQYF.

The J gene is TRBJ2-3, the V gene TRBV4-3; 9 bases map to TRBD2. The V and J ends lost 0 bases and 4 bases, in that order; junction bases with no gene match: 17. This CDR3 is 20 amino acids long. CDR1 and CDR2 (germline): LGHNA, YSLEER. CDR3 region: CASSQDVLVAGVATSDTQYF. The DNA of the CDR3 is TGCGCCAGCAGCCAAGATGTCTTGGTAGCGGGAGTCGCGACCTCAGATACGCAGTATTTT.

The chain carries TRBV4-1 and TRBJ2-7, with 7 bases aligning to TRBD1. In germline, CDR1 is MGHRA, CDR2 YSYEKL. The CDR3 has 14 residues. With V trimmed by 0 bases and J by 6 bases, 5 bases remained unmatched. The CDR3 region is CASSQEDRVREQYF. The DNA of the CDR3 is TGCGCCAGCAGCCAAGAAGACAGGGTCCGCGAGCAGTACTTC.

The V call is TRBV5-1, the J call TRBJ2-7; 7 bases map to TRBD1. Losses at the gene ends were 1 base for V and 1 base for J; bases not matched to a gene: 2. CDR1 SGHRS and CDR2 YFSETQ come from the germline V gene. The CDR3 totals 14 residues. As DNA, the CDR3 is TGCGCCAGCAGCTTGTGGGACAGTTCCTACGAGCAGTACTTC. Its protein product is CASSLWDSSYEQYF.

The V gene is TRBV14, the J gene TRBJ2-2; D unresolved. This CDR3 region has 13 residues. Germline V gene lookup returns CDR1 SGHDN and CDR2 FVKESK. Trimming left V 2 bases short and J 6 bases short, with 7 bases between. The CDR3 DNA is TGTGCCAGCAGCCAATATCAGGCCGGGGAGCTGTTTTTT. Its translation: CASSQYQAGELFF.

The chain uses TRBV15 and TRBJ2-5; D may be TRBD2 (5 bases). V lost 5 bases and J 3 bases, leaving 13 bases between the germline ends. Germline loops: CDR1 LNHNV, CDR2 YYDKDF (reference sequence). The CDR3 is 14 residues long. CDR3 DNA: TGTGCCACCAGCCACGGGAACCCGAAAGAGACCCAGTACTTC. Translating gives CATSHGNPKETQYF.

J is TRBJ1-4 and V is TRBV9, with TRBD1 as a possible D gene (6 bases). The germline V gene has CDR1 SGDLS and CDR2 YYNGEE. The CDR3 extends over 15 amino acids. V was clipped by 5 bases and J by 7 bases, with 18 bases between them. DNA of the CDR3: TGTGCCAGCAGACAATTCGACAGGCAACGTGAAAAACTGTTTTTT. Residues: CASRQFDRQREKLFF.

The chain links TRBV5-4 to TRBJ2-3, with 10 bases aligning to TRBD2. The CDR3 length is 16 residues. V dropped 3 bases and J dropped 4; count of bases not matched to a gene: 8. The germline V gene has CDR1 SGHNT and CDR2 YYREEE (reference sequence). The CDR3 region is CASSSLAGGGADTQYF. CDR3 nucleotide sequence: TGTGCCAGCAGCTCCTTAGCGGGAGGTGGGGCAGATACGCAGTATTTT.

The gene calls are TRBV7-6 and TRBJ2-3; maybe TRBD1 (5 bases). CDR3 length: 15 residues. Trimming took 0 bases from V and 2 from J, leaving 9 bases between them. CDR1 SGHVS and CDR2 FNYEAQ come from the germline V gene. The CDR3 loop is CASSLADRNTDTQYF. Written as DNA, the CDR3 is TGTGCCAGCAGCTTAGCCGACAGAAACACAGATACGCAGTATTTT.

The chain links TRBV6-1 to TRBJ2-7, with D tentatively TRBD2 (6 bases). The CDR3 has 15 residues. V lost 1 base and J lost 1, with 11 bases in between. CDR1 and CDR2 (germline): MNHNS, SASEGT. The CDR3 DNA reads as TGTGCCAGCAGTGAAGTGGTAGCGGAGTCCTACGAGCAGTACTTC. Encoded protein: CASSEVVAESYEQYF.

The chain is built from TRBV9 and TRBJ1-6; maybe TRBD1 (6 bases). The CDR3 runs to 14 residues. Germline CDR1 is SGDLS and CDR2 is YYNGEE. V was trimmed by 4 bases and J by 7 bases, leaving 12 bases between them. This chain's CDR3 is CASSPPQGNSPLHF. In DNA, the CDR3 is TGTGCCAGCAGCCCCCCACAGGGAAATTCACCCCTCCACTTT.

The J gene is TRBJ2-1, the V gene TRBV4-1, with TRBD2 matching 12 bases. Germline V lookup: CDR1 MGHRA, CDR2 YSYEKL. The CDR3 runs to 19 residues. V shed 0 bases and J 2 bases; nucleotides not matched to a gene: 8. CDR3 nucleotides: TGCGCCAGCAGCCAAGAGGGACTAGCGGGTAGAAACACCTACAATGAGCAGTTCTTC. Its protein product is CASSQEGLAGRNTYNEQFF.

This clone was seen just once. This sequence joins TRBV11-1 and TRBJ1-1, with a possible D match to TRBD1 (6 bases). Germline CDR1 SGHAT, CDR2 FQDESV (reference sequence). This CDR3 region has 19 residues. The germline V and J ends were trimmed by 7 bases and 0 bases, with 27 bases remaining between them. For the CDR3, the DNA is TGTGCCAGCACCTATGATCGACAGGCCCGAAAGCCCATGAACACTGAAGCTTTCTTT. It encodes CASTYDRQARKPMNTEAFF. Drawing the rest from reference TRBV11-1 and TRBJ1-1, the complete variable domain is EAEVAQSPRYKITEKSQAVAFWCDPISGHATLYWYRQILGQGPELLVQFQDESVVDDSQLPKDRFSAERLKGVDSTLKIQPAELGDSAMYLCASTYDRQARKPMNTEAFFGQGTRLTVV.

This sequence joins TRBV29-1 and TRBJ2-5; D perhaps matches TRBD2 (5 bases). V lost 7 bases to trimming and J lost 5 bases, with 14 bases between them. CDR1 and CDR2 (germline): SQVTM, ANQGSEA. The CDR3 totals 12 residues. The CDR3 sequence is CSATGTLETQYF. CDR3 in DNA: TGCAGCGCAACGGGAACCCTGGAGACCCAGTACTTC.

The rearrangement joins TRBV30 to TRBJ1-6, with a tentative D call TRBD1 (5 bases). This CDR3 region has 16 residues. With 4 bases removed from V and 1 base from J, the gap between germline ends came to 14 bases. In germline, CDR1 is GTSNPN, CDR2 SVGIG (reference sequence). This CDR3 reads CAWIAAGRSYNSPLHF. The CDR3, as DNA: TGTGCCTGGATCGCGGCGGGGCGATCCTATAATTCACCCCTCCACTTT.

J is TRBJ2-5 and V is TRBV2, with 11 bases that match TRBD2. This CDR3 is 15 amino acids long. V dropped 4 bases and J dropped 1; count of bases not matched to a gene: 2. Germline V gene sequence: CDR1 SNHLY, CDR2 FYNNEI. CDR3 sequence (DNA): TGTGCCAGCAGTGGCGGGACTAGCGGCCAAGAGACCCAGTACTTC. This sequence encodes CASSGGTSGQETQYF.

The chain has TRBV7-2 and TRBJ2-3; 7 bases match TRBD2. CDR1 is SGHTA, CDR2 FQGNSA, per germline. The ends lost 5 bases at V and 0 bases at J; junction bases unmatched: 8. This CDR3 is 16 amino acids long. CDR3 sequence reads: CASSPHMRGSTDTQYF. Here the CDR3 DNA reads TGTGCCAGCAGCCCCCATATGCGGGGGAGCACAGATACGCAGTATTTT.

CDR3 loop: CASSPRLAGETQYF. The CDR3 DNA reads as TGTGCCAGCAGCCCCAGACTAGCCGGGGAGACCCAGTACTTC. This chain joins TRBV14 and TRBJ2-5, with TRBD2 matching over 7 bases. V lost 4 bases and J lost 5; bases outside the gene matches: 7. Germline V lookup: CDR1 SGHDN, CDR2 FVKESK. The CDR3 loop spans 14 amino acids.

The chain is built from TRBV7-9 and TRBJ2-1, with a weak D call TRBD2 (5 bases). The CDR3 loop spans 15 amino acids. V lost 4 bases and J lost 1, with 11 bases in between. CDR1 SEHNR and CDR2 FQNEAQ come from the germline V gene (reference sequence). The DNA of the CDR3 is TGTGCCAGCAGCTCACTAGGTGATTCCTACAATGAGCAGTTCTTC. Translation: CASSSLGDSYNEQFF.

A single count supports this clone. The chain links TRBV2 to TRBJ2-2, with D possibly matching TRBD1 (6 bases). The CDR3 is 14 residues long. Per germline, CDR1 SNHLY and CDR2 FYNNEI. Trimming cost V 7 bases and J 6 bases, with 15 bases left between them. The DNA for the CDR3 is TGTGCCAGCATTCCACAGGCAGGGGCCGGGGAGCTGTTTTTT. Translating gives CASIPQAGAGELFF.